This T cell receptor (beta chain) was documented in a study of shared clonotypes between healthy human individuals. On the study more broadly: CD4 naive and CD4 memory each took three plates per donor, while CD8 naive took two and CD8 memory one. The study's findings and limits: Sampling covered nothing but blood. Tissue TCR repertoires likely differ from those found in blood. Around 5.4% of naive CD4 clonotypes were common to a handful of donors.

The repertoire was sequenced with immunoSEQ multiplex PCR; TCRdb's copy has only in-frame clones and lacks some. The data show a few million clones, around 90% seen once. CDR1 and CDR2 (germline): LNHDA, SQIVND (reference sequence). V lost 3 bases, J lost 2 bases, and 3 bases stayed unmatched. CDR3 length: 14 amino acids. Remarks on this clone: Its antigen is as yet unknown.

The source of this sequence is a man aged 18 to 35 in good health. The sequencing sample was made of naive CD4+ T cells sorted from blood. Subset described: CD45RA+ positively selected. The V and J genes are TRBV19 and TRBJ2-7, with 8 bases identical to TRBD2. DNA of the CDR3: TGTGCCAGTAGTATGACCGGGAGGGCCTACGAGCAGTACTTC. Encoded protein: CASSMTGRAYEQYF. The full variable domain, rest sourced from reference TRBV19 and TRBJ2-7, is DGGITQSPKYLFRKEGQNVTLSCEQNLNHDAMYWYRQDPGQGLRLIYYSQIVNDFQKGDIAEGYSVSREKKESFPLTVTSAQKNPTAFYLCASSMTGRAYEQYFGPGTRLTVT.